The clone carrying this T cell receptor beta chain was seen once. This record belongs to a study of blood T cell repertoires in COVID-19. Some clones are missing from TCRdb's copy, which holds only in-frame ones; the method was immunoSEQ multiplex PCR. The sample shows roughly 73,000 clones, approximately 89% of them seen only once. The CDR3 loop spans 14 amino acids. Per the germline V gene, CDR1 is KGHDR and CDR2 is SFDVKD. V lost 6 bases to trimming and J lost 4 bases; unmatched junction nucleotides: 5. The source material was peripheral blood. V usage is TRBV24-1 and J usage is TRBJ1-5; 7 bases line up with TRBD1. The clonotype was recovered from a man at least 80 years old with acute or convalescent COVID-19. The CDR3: CATSTGTANQPQHF. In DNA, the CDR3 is TGTGCCACCAGTACCGGGACAGCTAATCAGCCCCAGCATTTT.